This TCR beta chain derives from a study of molecular identifiers for immune sequencing clone quantification. Overall study: RNA, taken in replicates from about 20,000 or 100,000 naive CD8 cells, was split five ways, with four sequenced.

Unmatched junction bases numbered 4, after V lost 3 bases and J lost 7 bases. The CDR3 spans 14 residues. Using its own MiXCR run on the PCR reads, TCRdb lists one record per CDR3 protein. The table shows around 480,000 distinct CDR3 sequences, with around 21% occurring only once. The chain recombines TRBV12-3 or TRBV12-4 with TRBJ1-3, with TRBD1 matching 9 bases. The sequencing sample was made of naive CD8+ T cells from blood, with Jurkat cell RNA spiked in. The subset was: FACS-sorted CD8+CD4-CCR7+CD45RA+ naive T cells. This TCR was recovered from a human donor in good health. Some libraries in this study had Jurkat cell RNA spiked in. The CDR3 spells CASSLGQGSNTIYF. Here the CDR3 DNA reads TGTGCCAGCAGTTTGGGACAGGGCAGCAACACCATATATTTT.